This is a list of T cell receptor beta chains from one sample in a study of patients and donors after allogeneic stem cell transplantation. TCRdb itself ran the RT-PCR reads through MiXCR, one entry per CDR3 protein. This sample has about a million distinct CDR3 sequences, with approximately 18% found just once. Sequencing was performed on blood, either unsorted or a sorted T cell fraction (not recorded which). The receptors originated from a human donor who was either an allogeneic HSCT recipient or a stem cell or donor lymphocyte infusion donor (not recorded which). It is not recorded whose cells these are; they may come from a transplant donor. CDR3s include the opening cysteine and the closing phenylalanine or tryptophan. D genes are given only for firm matches. Some rows have no size entry. The others give once, few or many, or a class for an expanded clone.

abundance: few
v_gene: TRBV12-3/TRBV12-4
j_gene: TRBJ2-7
d_gene: TRBD1
CDR3aa: CASSRDREYEQYF
CDR3nt: TGTGCCAGCAGCCGGGACAGGGAGTACGAGCAGTACTTC

abundance: .
v_gene: TRBV2
j_gene: TRBJ2-7
d_gene: TRBD1
CDR3aa: CASSEAVGQAYEQYF
CDR3nt: TGTGCCAGCAGTGAAGCGGTTGGACAGGCTTACGAGCAGTACTTC

abundance: .
v_gene: TRBV12-3/TRBV12-4
j_gene: TRBJ1-1
d_gene: TRBD1
CDR3aa: CASRAGQASSEAFF
CDR3nt: TGTGCCAGCAGGGCGGGACAGGCCTCATCTGAAGCTTTCTTT

abundance: .
v_gene: TRBV2
j_gene: TRBJ2-7
d_gene: .
CDR3aa: CASRSEGQSYEQYF
CDR3nt: TGTGCCAGCAGGTCGGAGGGACAATCCTACGAGCAGTACTTC

abundance: few
v_gene: TRBV4-2
j_gene: TRBJ2-1
d_gene: TRBD2
CDR3aa: CASSQGTSAGEANEQFF
CDR3nt: TGTGCCAGCAGCCAAGGGACCTCAGCGGGAGAGGCCAATGAGCAGTTCTTC

abundance: .
v_gene: TRBV5-1
j_gene: TRBJ1-1
d_gene: TRBD1
CDR3aa: CASSFDRGQAMNTEAFF
CDR3nt: TGCGCCAGCAGCTTCGACAGGGGGCAGGCGATGAACACTGAAGCTTTCTTT

abundance: .
v_gene: TRBV27
j_gene: TRBJ2-3
d_gene: TRBD2
CDR3aa: CASSPPPRLAGGVTDTQYF
CDR3nt: TGTGCCAGCAGTCCCCCCCCAAGACTAGCGGGAGGGGTCACAGATACGCAGTATTTT

abundance: few
v_gene: TRBV9
j_gene: TRBJ1-2
d_gene: TRBD1
CDR3aa: CASSSSGTGGNWGYTF
CDR3nt: TGTGCCAGCAGCTCCTCCGGGACAGGGGGCAATTGGGGCTACACCTTC

abundance: .
v_gene: TRBV6-1
j_gene: TRBJ1-4
d_gene: .
CDR3aa: CASSEVVEKLFF
CDR3nt: TGTGCCAGCAGTGAGGTAGTCGAAAAACTGTTTTTT

abundance: .
v_gene: TRBV14
j_gene: TRBJ2-7
d_gene: .
CDR3aa: CASSTGISYEQYF
CDR3nt: TGTGCCAGCAGCACTGGGATTTCCTACGAGCAGTACTTC

abundance: few
v_gene: TRBV11-2
j_gene: TRBJ2-4
d_gene: TRBD1
CDR3aa: CASSYTSTGRNIQYF
CDR3nt: TGTGCCAGCAGCTACACCTCGACAGGGAGAAACATTCAGTACTTC

abundance: few
v_gene: TRBV15
j_gene: TRBJ1-6
d_gene: .
CDR3aa: CATSRDPGRANNSPLHF
CDR3nt: TGTGCCACCAGCAGAGACCCAGGGAGAGCAAATAATTCACCCCTCCACTTT

abundance: .
v_gene: TRBV30
j_gene: TRBJ2-7
d_gene: .
CDR3aa: CAWSVGEPHEQYF
CDR3nt: TGTGCCTGGAGTGTAGGCGAACCCCACGAGCAGTACTTC

abundance: few
v_gene: TRBV6-5
j_gene: TRBJ2-7
d_gene: .
CDR3aa: CASSLQPKGYEQYF
CDR3nt: TGTGCCAGCAGTTTACAACCCAAAGGCTACGAGCAGTACTTC

abundance: .
v_gene: TRBV12-3/TRBV12-4
j_gene: TRBJ2-7
d_gene: TRBD2
CDR3aa: CASSRTSRRSYEQYF
CDR3nt: TGTGCCAGCAGTCGGACTAGCCGAAGATCCTACGAGCAGTACTTC

abundance: few
v_gene: TRBV12-3/TRBV12-4
j_gene: TRBJ2-7
d_gene: TRBD1
CDR3aa: CASTTTGYPYEQYF
CDR3nt: TGTGCCAGCACCACGACAGGGTACCCCTACGAGCAGTACTTC

abundance: .
v_gene: TRBV7-3
j_gene: TRBJ2-1
d_gene: TRBD2
CDR3aa: CASSLTGQLAGVWNEQFF
CDR3nt: TGTGCCAGCAGCTTAACGGGCCAACTAGCGGGAGTATGGAATGAGCAGTTCTTC

abundance: few
v_gene: TRBV6-2/TRBV6-3
j_gene: TRBJ2-1
d_gene: .
CDR3aa: CASSIARGLSNEQFF
CDR3nt: TGTGCCAGCAGTATCGCGCGGGGGCTGAGCAATGAGCAGTTCTTC

abundance: .
v_gene: TRBV3-1
j_gene: TRBJ1-2
d_gene: .
CDR3aa: CASSMRTANYGYTF
CDR3nt: TGTGCCAGCAGCATGAGAACGGCAAACTATGGCTACACCTTC

abundance: .
v_gene: TRBV3-1
j_gene: TRBJ1-1
d_gene: TRBD1
CDR3aa: CASSQDLGQGRTEAFF
CDR3nt: TGTGCCAGCAGCCAAGACTTAGGACAGGGGCGCACTGAAGCTTTCTTT

abundance: few
v_gene: TRBV30
j_gene: TRBJ2-7
d_gene: .
CDR3aa: CAWSVHRPGGEQYF
CDR3nt: TGTGCCTGGAGTGTACACAGGCCGGGCGGCGAGCAGTACTTC

abundance: few
v_gene: TRBV12-3/TRBV12-4
j_gene: TRBJ1-5
d_gene: TRBD1
CDR3aa: CASNIGTGNQPQHF
CDR3nt: TGTGCCAGCAATATCGGGACAGGCAATCAGCCCCAGCATTTT

abundance: many
v_gene: TRBV24-1
j_gene: TRBJ2-1
d_gene: TRBD2
CDR3aa: CATSDSGTSSYNEQFF
CDR3nt: TGTGCCACCAGTGATTCCGGGACTAGTTCCTACAATGAGCAGTTCTTC

abundance: few
v_gene: TRBV5-1
j_gene: TRBJ2-1
d_gene: TRBD1
CDR3aa: CASSLKTGALNEQFF
CDR3nt: TGCGCCAGCAGCTTGAAAACAGGGGCGTTGAATGAGCAGTTCTTC

abundance: few
v_gene: TRBV29-1
j_gene: TRBJ2-7
d_gene: TRBD1
CDR3aa: CSVMDRGLDEQYF
CDR3nt: TGCAGCGTGATGGACAGGGGACTTGACGAGCAGTACTTC

abundance: few
v_gene: TRBV20-1
j_gene: TRBJ2-1
d_gene: TRBD2
CDR3aa: CSAPPSGGPYNEQFF
CDR3nt: TGCAGTGCACCCCCGAGCGGGGGGCCTTACAATGAGCAGTTCTTC

abundance: .
v_gene: TRBV5-1
j_gene: TRBJ1-2
d_gene: .
CDR3aa: CASSLKSNYGYTF
CDR3nt: TGCGCCAGCAGCTTAAAAAGCAACTATGGCTACACCTTC

abundance: many
v_gene: TRBV12-3/TRBV12-4
j_gene: TRBJ1-1
d_gene: .
CDR3aa: CASSTHTEAFF
CDR3nt: TGTGCCAGCAGTACCCACACTGAAGCTTTCTTT

abundance: .
v_gene: TRBV27
j_gene: TRBJ2-3
d_gene: TRBD2
CDR3aa: CASSSPGLAGGRVTQYF
CDR3nt: TGTGCCAGCAGTTCCCCGGGACTAGCGGGGGGCAGGGTTACGCAGTATTTT

abundance: once
v_gene: TRBV19
j_gene: TRBJ1-2
d_gene: TRBD1
CDR3aa: CASSPRARQGRTYGYTF
CDR3nt: TGTGCCAGTAGCCCTAGGGCCCGACAGGGGAGGACGTATGGCTACACCTTC

abundance: many
v_gene: TRBV6-5
j_gene: TRBJ1-3
d_gene: .
CDR3aa: CASSYGGSSGNTIYF
CDR3nt: TGTGCCAGCAGTTACGGGGGGAGCTCTGGAAACACCATATATTTT

abundance: .
v_gene: TRBV4-3
j_gene: TRBJ2-3
d_gene: TRBD2
CDR3aa: CASSQDGGGRTDTQYF
CDR3nt: TGCGCCAGCAGCCAAGATGGCGGGGGGCGCACAGATACGCAGTATTTT

abundance: .
v_gene: TRBV9
j_gene: TRBJ2-3
d_gene: TRBD2
CDR3aa: CASSAGTSGRTDTQYF
CDR3nt: TGTGCCAGCAGCGCCGGGACTAGCGGGAGGACAGATACGCAGTATTTT

abundance: .
v_gene: TRBV7-2
j_gene: TRBJ2-5
d_gene: .
CDR3aa: CASSPLGRGTQYF
CDR3nt: TGTGCCAGCAGCCCCCTGGGCCGGGGGACCCAGTACTTC

abundance: .
v_gene: TRBV7-9
j_gene: TRBJ1-1
d_gene: .
CDR3aa: CASSPGAGGPEAFF
CDR3nt: TGTGCCAGCAGCCCCGGTGCGGGCGGCCCTGAAGCTTTCTTT

abundance: few
v_gene: TRBV10-3
j_gene: TRBJ1-2
d_gene: .
CDR3aa: CAITNGQPYGYTF
CDR3nt: TGTGCCATCACCAACGGACAACCCTATGGCTACACCTTC

abundance: few
v_gene: TRBV10-3
j_gene: TRBJ1-2
d_gene: .
CDR3aa: CAISNGGHGLNYGYTF
CDR3nt: TGTGCCATCAGTAATGGGGGTCACGGCTTGAACTATGGCTACACCTTC

abundance: .
v_gene: TRBV30
j_gene: TRBJ2-4
d_gene: TRBD2
CDR3aa: CAWSTLGLADTKNIQYF
CDR3nt: TGTGCCTGGAGCACGTTGGGACTAGCGGATACTAAAAACATTCAGTACTTC

abundance: .
v_gene: TRBV5-1
j_gene: TRBJ2-3
d_gene: .
CDR3aa: CASSLHSEGADTQYF
CDR3nt: TGCGCCAGCAGCTTGCACTCGGAGGGGGCAGATACGCAGTATTTT

abundance: once
v_gene: TRBV15
j_gene: TRBJ1-1
d_gene: TRBD1
CDR3aa: CATSSQGEGTEAFF
CDR3nt: TGTGCCACCAGCAGTCAGGGGGAGGGAACTGAAGCTTTCTTT

abundance: few
v_gene: TRBV9
j_gene: TRBJ2-3
d_gene: TRBD2
CDR3aa: CASSDPTSGRGGDTQYF
CDR3nt: TGTGCCAGCAGCGACCCGACTAGCGGGAGAGGAGGAGATACGCAGTATTTT

abundance: few
v_gene: TRBV6-1
j_gene: TRBJ1-2
d_gene: .
CDR3aa: CASRAAGQVYGYTF
CDR3nt: TGTGCCAGCAGGGCAGCGGGACAAGTCTATGGCTACACCTTC

abundance: few
v_gene: TRBV5-1
j_gene: TRBJ1-1
d_gene: TRBD1
CDR3aa: CASSRQQGAGDTEAFF
CDR3nt: TGCGCCAGCAGCCGCCAACAGGGGGCTGGGGACACTGAAGCTTTCTTT

abundance: .
v_gene: TRBV19
j_gene: TRBJ1-1
d_gene: TRBD1
CDR3aa: CASVGTGEADTEAFF
CDR3nt: TGTGCCAGCGTAGGGACAGGGGAGGCGGACACTGAAGCTTTCTTT

abundance: .
v_gene: TRBV6-5
j_gene: TRBJ1-5
d_gene: .
CDR3aa: CASSYSGQPNQPQHF
CDR3nt: TGTGCCAGCAGTTACTCAGGCCAGCCTAATCAGCCCCAGCATTTT

abundance: few
v_gene: TRBV6-1
j_gene: TRBJ1-1
d_gene: .
CDR3aa: CASSHQAGESTEAFF
CDR3nt: TGTGCCAGCAGTCACCAGGCAGGGGAGAGCACTGAAGCTTTCTTT

abundance: .
v_gene: TRBV20-1
j_gene: TRBJ2-3
d_gene: .
CDR3aa: CSAVLGDTQYF
CDR3nt: TGCAGTGCAGTCCTGGGGGATACGCAGTATTTT

abundance: many
v_gene: TRBV12-3/TRBV12-4
j_gene: TRBJ1-5
d_gene: TRBD1
CDR3aa: CASSSSGWGTGGNQPQHF
CDR3nt: TGTGCCAGCAGTTCTTCAGGATGGGGGACAGGGGGAAATCAGCCCCAGCATTTT

abundance: few
v_gene: TRBV12-3/TRBV12-4
j_gene: TRBJ2-3
d_gene: .
CDR3aa: CASSTPGTLGDTQYF
CDR3nt: TGTGCCAGCAGTACTCCTGGGACTTTAGGGGATACGCAGTATTTT

abundance: few
v_gene: TRBV20-1
j_gene: TRBJ1-2
d_gene: .
CDR3aa: CSASVGYYGYTF
CDR3nt: TGCAGTGCTTCGGTGGGATACTATGGCTACACCTTC

abundance: .
v_gene: TRBV20-1
j_gene: TRBJ2-7
d_gene: .
CDR3aa: CSADTQRSGSYEQYF
CDR3nt: TGCAGTGCTGACACCCAGCGCAGTGGCTCCTACGAGCAGTACTTC

abundance: .
v_gene: TRBV7-9
j_gene: TRBJ2-5
d_gene: .
CDR3aa: CASSFNRKGNQETQYF
CDR3nt: TGTGCCAGCAGCTTCAATAGGAAGGGCAACCAAGAGACCCAGTACTTC

abundance: few
v_gene: TRBV4-2
j_gene: TRBJ2-5
d_gene: .
CDR3aa: CASSANTGIQETQYF
CDR3nt: TGTGCCAGCAGCGCCAATACAGGGATACAAGAGACCCAGTACTTC

abundance: .
v_gene: TRBV5-1
j_gene: TRBJ2-5
d_gene: .
CDR3aa: CASPHVRLQGETQYF
CDR3nt: TGCGCCAGCCCCCATGTTCGTCTCCAGGGGGAGACCCAGTACTTC

abundance: few
v_gene: TRBV12-3/TRBV12-4
j_gene: TRBJ1-5
d_gene: .
CDR3aa: CASSEGGIQPQHF
CDR3nt: TGTGCCAGCAGTGAGGGGGGGATTCAGCCCCAGCATTTT

abundance: few
v_gene: TRBV19
j_gene: TRBJ1-1
d_gene: TRBD1
CDR3aa: CASSIRTGSTEAFF
CDR3nt: TGTGCCAGTAGTATCCGGACAGGGTCCACTGAAGCTTTCTTT

abundance: .
v_gene: TRBV18
j_gene: TRBJ1-1
d_gene: .
CDR3aa: CASSPHTGSGLTEAFF
CDR3nt: TGTGCCAGCTCACCACATACAGGGTCTGGACTCACTGAAGCTTTCTTT

abundance: .
v_gene: TRBV29-1
j_gene: TRBJ2-1
d_gene: TRBD2
CDR3aa: CSVVEASGGGDEQFF
CDR3nt: TGCAGCGTTGTCGAGGCGAGCGGGGGGGGTGATGAGCAGTTCTTC

abundance: few
v_gene: TRBV27
j_gene: TRBJ1-1
d_gene: TRBD1
CDR3aa: CASSPLTGKAFF
CDR3nt: TGTGCCAGCAGTCCATTGACAGGGAAAGCTTTCTTT

abundance: .
v_gene: TRBV12-3/TRBV12-4
j_gene: TRBJ2-7
d_gene: .
CDR3aa: CASSSRSGPYEQYF
CDR3nt: TGTGCCAGCAGTTCTCGATCCGGGCCTTACGAGCAGTACTTC